The sequence of this TCR beta chain was determined in a study of blood T cells in healthy people across ages. Per germline, CDR1 SQVTM and CDR2 ANQGSEA. The CDR3 sequence is 14 residues long. It was with a sample-barcoded 5' primer and a J-beta primer mix that a second PCR of roughly 7 to 12 cycles was run. TCRdb analysed the 5' RACE reads with MiXCR anew, one entry per CDR3 protein. The data hold roughly 680,000 distinct CDR3 sequences, with 52% observed a single time. Remarks on this clonotype: The junction shows a germline mismatch at one end, possibly a read error.

The chain carries TRBV29-1 and TRBJ2-1; 7 bases are a match to TRBD1. The sequencing input was blood. The clonotype originates from a woman of 80 years or more in good health. CDR3 sequence: CSVVPRGYYNERFF. DNA for the CDR3: TGCAGCGTTGTGCCCAGGGGGTACTACAATGAGCGGTTCTTC.